This is a list of T cell receptor beta chains from one sample in a study of cytomegalovirus exposure and HLA in healthy donors. Sequenced by immunoSEQ multiplex PCR; TCRdb stores in-frame clones only, minus some. Of approximately 200,000 clones in the sample, approximately 84% are singletons; the top ten hold roughly 6%. The sequenced sample was PBMCs. The receptors come from a woman aged 25 to 45 in good health and CMV-seropositive. Both conserved end residues are part of each CDR3. D genes are given only for firm matches. Clone size is stated in some rows and not others, as once, few, many or a class when expanded.

d_call	v_call	j_call	clone_size	cdr3_aa	cdr3_nt
-	TRBV6-5	TRBJ1-2	-	CASSDRDPPYGYTF	TGTGCCAGCAGCGACAGAGATCCGCCCTATGGCTACACCTTC
-	TRBV19	TRBJ2-3	once	CASSIDLRGLYTDTQYF	TGTGCCAGTAGTATAGACCTCAGGGGCCTATACACAGATACGCAGTATTTT
-	TRBV7-2	TRBJ2-2	-	CASSLQRQNTGELFF	TGTGCCAGCAGCTTACAGAGGCAGAACACCGGGGAGCTGTTTTTT
-	TRBV30	TRBJ2-2	-	CAWGVRQTYNTGELFF	TGTGCCTGGGGGGTTAGACAGACCTATAACACCGGGGAGCTGTTTTTT
TRBD1	TRBV18	TRBJ2-7	-	CASSRRDRAYEQYF	TGTGCCAGCTCACGCCGGGACAGGGCCTACGAGCAGTACTTC
-	TRBV6-5	TRBJ2-6	once	CASSRQISGANVLTF	TGTGCCAGCTCCCGACAGATCTCTGGGGCCAACGTCCTGACTTTC
-	TRBV2	TRBJ1-1	-	CASRRLGGAFF	TGTGCCAGCAGGAGACTTGGAGGGGCTTTCTTT
-	TRBV5-6	TRBJ2-7	-	CASSLGLTTTYEQYF	TGTGCCAGCAGCTTGGGGCTGACAACAACCTACGAGCAGTACTTC
TRBD2	TRBV28	TRBJ2-1	few	CASIAGNRGNEQFF	TGTGCCAGTATAGCGGGAAACCGGGGCAATGAGCAGTTCTTC
-	TRBV29-1	TRBJ2-3	-	CSVGSGTGGYF	-
-	TRBV11-2	TRBJ1-2	few	CASSQGDYGYTF	TGTGCCAGCAGCCAAGGAGACTATGGCTACACCTTC
-	TRBV11-2	TRBJ2-7	once	CASSLELGRDEQYF	TGTGCCAGCAGCTTGGAACTAGGGCGGGACGAGCAGTACTTC
TRBD2	TRBV19	TRBJ2-6	-	CASSPGGSGANVLTF	TGTGCCAGTAGTCCGGGGGGTTCTGGGGCCAACGTCCTGACTTTC
TRBD1	TRBV18	TRBJ2-5	-	CASSLSFGQGETQYF	TGTGCCAGCTCACTGTCATTTGGACAGGGAGAGACCCAGTACTTC
-	TRBV11-3	TRBJ2-5	-	CASSAHGLKTQYF	TGTGCCAGCAGCGCCCACGGGTTGAAGACCCAGTACTTC
TRBD1	TRBV27	TRBJ2-7	-	CASSFLWDRAYEQYF	TGTGCCAGCAGTTTCCTGTGGGACAGGGCCTACGAGCAGTACTTC
-	TRBV6-5	TRBJ2-5	few	CASSYIQTSLETQYF	TGTGCCAGCAGTTACATTCAAACATCTTTGGAGACCCAGTACTTC
-	TRBV7-2	TRBJ1-3	-	CASSSERNTIYF	TGTGCCAGCAGCTCAGAGCGGAACACCATATATTTT
TRBD2	TRBV5-5	TRBJ2-7	-	CASSLVAGAYEQYF	TGTGCCAGCAGCTTGGTAGCGGGGGCCTACGAGCAGTACTTC
-	TRBV5-1	TRBJ2-1	-	CASSLVLNYNEQFF	TGCGCCAGCAGCTTGGTACTTAACTACAATGAGCAGTTCTTC
-	TRBV13	TRBJ1-4	-	CASSLTSQATNEKLFF	TGTGCCAGCAGCTTAACGTCACAAGCAACTAATGAAAAACTGTTTTTT
TRBD1	TRBV18	TRBJ2-6	-	CASSPGTVGEGGANVLTF	TGTGCCAGCTCTCCTGGGACAGTTGGCGAGGGTGGGGCCAACGTCCTGACTTTC
-	TRBV14	TRBJ1-1	-	CASRHRDAEAFF	TGTGCCAGCAGGCACAGGGACGCGGAAGCTTTCTTT
-	TRBV5-4	TRBJ1-2	-	CASSLKARAPNYGYTF	TGTGCCAGCAGCCTAAAAGCCAGGGCCCCTAACTATGGCTACACCTTC
TRBD1	TRBV2	TRBJ1-2	-	CASSEGTGFGYGYTF	TGTGCCAGCAGTGAGGGGACAGGGTTCGGCTATGGCTACACCTTC
TRBD1	TRBV7-2	TRBJ1-1	-	CASSIRGSTEAFF	TGTGCCAGCAGCATCAGGGGGTCCACTGAAGCTTTCTTT
-	TRBV6-5	TRBJ2-3	once	CASSWAGPPDTQYF	TGTGCCAGCAGTTGGGCGGGGCCTCCAGATACGCAGTATTTT
TRBD2	TRBV27	TRBJ2-7	-	CASSLSRTSGGVAYEQYF	TGTGCCAGCAGTTTATCCCGGACTAGCGGGGGGGTTGCCTACGAGCAGTACTTC
TRBD2	TRBV2	TRBJ2-1	few	CASTASGRVYNEQFF	TGTGCCAGCACTGCTAGCGGGAGGGTCTACAATGAGCAGTTCTTC
TRBD2	TRBV11-2	TRBJ2-2	-	CAAPGGTQNTGELFF	TGTGCCGCTCCGGGGGGGACTCAGAACACCGGGGAGCTGTTTTTT
-	TRBV5-4	TRBJ1-6	-	CASSLYEGVGSPLHF	TGTGCCAGCAGCTTGTATGAGGGGGTAGGATCACCCCTCCACTTT
-	TRBV19	TRBJ2-7	-	CASSRGGGPYEQYF	TGTGCCAGTAGTAGAGGGGGGGGCCCCTACGAGCAGTACTTC
-	TRBV4-2	TRBJ2-3	-	CASSQESSASTDTQYF	TGTGCCAGCAGCCAAGAGTCTAGCGCGAGCACAGATACGCAGTATTTT
-	TRBV18	TRBJ1-3	few	CASSGTSTGNTIYF	TGTGCCAGCTCCGGGACATCAACTGGAAACACCATATATTTT
TRBD2	TRBV28	TRBJ2-1	-	CASSFWAGGVAGLYNEQFF	TGTGCCAGCAGTTTTTGGGCAGGAGGGGTAGCGGGCCTTTACAATGAGCAGTTCTTC